This entry features one T cell receptor beta chain sequence. The data were obtained in a study of blood T cell repertoires in COVID-19. Overall study context: Nucleic acid was either cDNA or gDNA, and it came from T cells, B-cell-depleted T cells, or PBMCs.

V lost 5 bases to trimming and J lost 5 bases, with 5 bases between them. This CDR3 region has 11 residues. Germline assignment: CDR1 LNHDA and CDR2 SQIVND (reference sequence). TCRdb's table, derived via immunoSEQ multiplex PCR, lists solely in-frame clones and lacks some. There are fewer than 250,000 clones in the sample; around 82% occur only once, and 7% to 10% lies in the top ten. The source material was peripheral blood. The source of this sequence is a woman between 45 and 65 years old with acute or convalescent COVID-19. The rearrangement uses TRBV19 and TRBJ2-3; the D is unclear. CDR3 sequence: CASSFLDTQYF. The CDR3 DNA sequence: TGTGCCAGTAGTTTCCTAGATACGCAGTATTTT.